This TCR beta chain originates from a study of T cells in Graves' hyperthyroidism and ophthalmopathy. TCR beta CDR3 regions were amplified from RNA transcripts. RT-PCR in the first round (using the HTBI primer set) targeted the TCR CDR3. A single record per CDR3 protein comes from TCRdb applying MiXCR to the multiplex PCR reads. The sample shows about 410,000 distinct CDR3 sequences, about 14% of them seen only once. This clonotype was recorded many times. J gave up 2 bases and V 4 bases, and 16 bases lay outside the gene matches. The CDR3 covers 19 residues. Germline V gives CDR1 MDHEN, CDR2 SYDVKM. The clonotype comes from a woman in her thirties with Graves' ophthalmopathy. The chain links TRBV28 to TRBJ2-5; 10 bases map to TRBD2. Sample: blood. The CDR3 bases are TGTGCCAGCAGTTCCCAATTCCAGCGGGGGGGTTCTGGACAAGAGACCCAGTACTTC. The encoded protein is CASSSQFQRGGSGQETQYF.